The TCR beta chain described here comes from a study of regulatory T cells in long-lasting Graves disease. About the study: Persistent cases were those of Graves' disease that involved over 5 years of antithyroid drugs with positive TSH receptor antibodies.

Time point indicated: persistent/refractory GD, antithyroid drugs over 5 years with positive TRAb. Researchers made the TCR library from RNA that was extracted from PBMCs. Regarding this clonotype: What it recognizes is unknown.

Whole-study results and caveats: TRBV28, TRBJ1-2 and TRBJ2-5 were favored in persistent disease.

The authors built TCR beta libraries using iRepertoire HTBI primers and Arm-PCR of CDR3 regions. In the authors' workflow: Identification of gene segments yielded approximately 62 TRBV and 13 to 15 TRBJ across samples. TCRdb ran MiXCR on the multiplex PCR reads and lists one entry per CDR3 protein. TCRdb's processing, not the authors', yielded these V and J calls. The profile shows about 660,000 distinct CDR3 sequences, about 32% of them singletons. CDR3 length: 16 amino acids. V lost 2 bases, J lost 4 bases, and 15 bases lay in between. Germline lookup yields CDR1 MNHNS and CDR2 SASEGT. The receptor was isolated from a female donor with Graves disease. J is TRBJ1-5 and V is TRBV6-1; the D gene is possibly TRBD1 (6 bases). The specimen was peripheral blood mononuclear cells (PBMCs), collected when the disease was refractory, from a patient treated with antithyroid drugs. The CDR3 DNA reads TGTGCCAGCAGTGAATGGGGGGGGCAGCTAAATCAGCCCCAGCATTTT. It is translated as CASSEWGGQLNQPQHF.